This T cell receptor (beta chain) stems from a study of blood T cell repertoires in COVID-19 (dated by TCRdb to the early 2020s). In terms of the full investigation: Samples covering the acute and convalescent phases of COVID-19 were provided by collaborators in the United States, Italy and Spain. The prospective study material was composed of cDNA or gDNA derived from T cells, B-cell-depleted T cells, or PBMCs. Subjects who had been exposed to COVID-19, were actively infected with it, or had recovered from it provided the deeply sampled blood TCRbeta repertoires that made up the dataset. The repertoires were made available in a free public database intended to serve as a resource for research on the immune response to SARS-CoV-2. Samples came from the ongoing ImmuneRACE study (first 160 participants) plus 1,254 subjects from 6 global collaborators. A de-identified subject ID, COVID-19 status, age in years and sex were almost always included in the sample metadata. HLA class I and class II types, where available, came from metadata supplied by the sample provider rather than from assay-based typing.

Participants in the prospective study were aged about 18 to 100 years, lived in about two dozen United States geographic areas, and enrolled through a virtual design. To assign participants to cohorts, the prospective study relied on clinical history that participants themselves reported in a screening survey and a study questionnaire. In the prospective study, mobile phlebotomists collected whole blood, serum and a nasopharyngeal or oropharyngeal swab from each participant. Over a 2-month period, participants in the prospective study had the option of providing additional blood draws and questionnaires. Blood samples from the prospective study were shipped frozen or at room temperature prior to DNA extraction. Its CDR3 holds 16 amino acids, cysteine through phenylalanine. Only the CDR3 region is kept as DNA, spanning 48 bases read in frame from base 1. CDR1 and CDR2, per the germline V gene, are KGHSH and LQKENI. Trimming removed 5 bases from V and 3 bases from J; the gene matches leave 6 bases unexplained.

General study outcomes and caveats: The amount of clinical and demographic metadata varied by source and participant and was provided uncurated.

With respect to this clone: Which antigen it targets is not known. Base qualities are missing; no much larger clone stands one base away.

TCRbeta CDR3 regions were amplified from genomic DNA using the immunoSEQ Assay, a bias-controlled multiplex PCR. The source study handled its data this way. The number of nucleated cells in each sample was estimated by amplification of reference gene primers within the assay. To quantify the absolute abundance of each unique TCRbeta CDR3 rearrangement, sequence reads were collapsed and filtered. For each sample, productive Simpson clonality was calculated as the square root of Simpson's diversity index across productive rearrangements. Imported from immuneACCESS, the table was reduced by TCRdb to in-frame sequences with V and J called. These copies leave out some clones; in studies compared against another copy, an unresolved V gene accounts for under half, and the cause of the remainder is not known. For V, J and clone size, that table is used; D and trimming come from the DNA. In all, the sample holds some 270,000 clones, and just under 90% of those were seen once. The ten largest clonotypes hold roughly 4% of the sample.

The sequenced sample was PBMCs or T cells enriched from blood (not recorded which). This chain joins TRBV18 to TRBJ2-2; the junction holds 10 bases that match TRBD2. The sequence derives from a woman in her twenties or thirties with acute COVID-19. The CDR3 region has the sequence CASSTAGGPDTGELFF. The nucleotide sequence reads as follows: TGTGCCAGCTCAACAGCGGGAGGGCCGGACACCGGGGAGCTGTTTTTT.